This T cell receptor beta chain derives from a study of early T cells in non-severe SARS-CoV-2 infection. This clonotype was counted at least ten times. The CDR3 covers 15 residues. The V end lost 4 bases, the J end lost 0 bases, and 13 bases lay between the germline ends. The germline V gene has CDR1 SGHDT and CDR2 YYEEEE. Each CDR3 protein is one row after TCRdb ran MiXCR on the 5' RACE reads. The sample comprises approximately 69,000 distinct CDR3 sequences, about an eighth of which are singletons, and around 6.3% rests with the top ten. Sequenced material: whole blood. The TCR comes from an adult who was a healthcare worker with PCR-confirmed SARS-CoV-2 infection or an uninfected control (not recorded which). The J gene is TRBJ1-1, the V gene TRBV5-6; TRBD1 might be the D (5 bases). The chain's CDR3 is CASSQWGGMNTEAFF. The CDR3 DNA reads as TGTGCCAGCAGCCAGTGGGGGGGTATGAACACTGAAGCTTTCTTT.